Here is one T cell receptor (beta chain) with its context. Its antigen has not been determined. Base-call qualities are not available, and no considerably larger clone is one nucleotide away. Receptor amplification or capture employed the immunoSEQ multiplex PCR assay. Regarding the original processing steps: To diagnose cytomegalovirus status from the catalog of TCR beta chain sequences, a statistical classification framework was built. TCRdb limited this immuneACCESS table to in-frame rearrangements with V and J called. A share of clones is missing; checked studies link under half to unresolved V genes, and the rest is unexplained. That table supplies the V and J calls and clone size; D and trimming were determined from the DNA. The sample contains a few hundred thousand clones, 65% to 90% of them found a single time. The top ten hold over 0.95% of the sample. The entry originates in a study of cytomegalovirus exposure and HLA in healthy donors (dated by TCRdb to 2016 to 2017). Notes on the research overall: According to a later analysis, the 110 or so validation repertoires were produced on the same platform as the 700 or so repertoires of the first cohort. The study combined high-throughput TCR immunosequencing, statistical association of individual TCRs with disease status, and machine learning to predict cytomegalovirus infection status. The study was designed to test whether signatures of past pathogen exposure could be identified by cataloging public T cell receptors. A separate validation cohort of over 95 different subjects was used in addition to the approximately 670-subject first cohort.

Donors formed part of the validation cohort, which comprised 120 subjects and was distinct from the first cohort of several hundred subjects. General conclusions and limits of the study: The authors suggested that the approach could potentially be extended to other disease states and immunological phenotypes. Most TCR sequences were observed very rarely across donors, whereas some public TCRs were present in many individuals. Of the cluster scores, roughly 95% were above 0 in a later analysis, which found that TCRs clustered in the first cohort also tended to co-occur in the 95 to 150 validation repertoires. A later analysis had no HLA typing for the validation cohort, so co-occurrence there was scored across all 130 or so repertoires. A few of the identified cytomegalovirus-associated TCR beta chains were confirmed in vitro to be specific for cytomegalovirus antigens. The study listed 170 or so TCR beta chains as associated with cytomegalovirus. The classifier was reported to diagnose cytomegalovirus status with high specificity and sensitivity in both the original and validation cohorts.

Its CDR3 holds 12 amino acids, cysteine through phenylalanine. The retained sequence is limited to the CDR3, 36 bases, with the frame set at the first base. CDR1 GTSNPN and CDR2 SVGIG are derived from the germline V gene (reference sequence). Relative to germline, V is missing 2 bases and J is missing 9 bases, with 4 bases of the junction outside any gene match. The TCR originated in a woman aged 18-30 years in good health and CMV-seronegative. The chain uses TRBV30 and TRBJ1-5, and TRBD1 aligns with 7 junction nucleotides. Sequencing was performed on PBMCs. The nucleotide sequence reads as follows: TGTGCCTGGAGTTCAGGGGGTCGGCCCCAGCATTTT. Protein translation: CAWSSGGRPQHF.